This entry lists 20 T cell receptor beta chains sequenced from one sample in a study of beta chain features in type 1 diabetes. Study-wide results and limits: Among all four CD4+ subsets, Type 1 diabetes patients had TCRB CDR3s that were moderately but significantly shorter.

For these TCRs, the target antigens are not known. TCRB transcripts that were expressed got sequenced, as all of the isolated RNA had been reverse transcribed. Method: immunoSEQ multiplex PCR; TCRdb's copy keeps in-frame clones and lacks some. In the table there are about 650,000 clones, 12% of which are singletons. Sequenced sample: naive CD4+ T cells from blood. The receptors originated from a man aged 30-40 years with type 1 diabetes.

This sequence joins TRBV16 and TRBJ2-3; D not certain. The CDR3 has 13 residues. Trimming left V 4 bases short and J 0 bases short, with 5 bases between. CDR1 is KGHSY, CDR2 FQNENV, per germline. This CDR3 is CASSRSSTDTQYF. CDR3 DNA: TGTGCCAGCAGCCGGTCCAGCACAGATACGCAGTATTTT.

There are a few counts of this clone. This chain connects TRBV5-1 to TRBJ2-7; D tentatively fits TRBD1 or TRBD2 (6 bases each). Trimming pared 2 bases from V and 8 bases from J, leaving 20 bases between. The CDR3 has 15 residues. Germline CDR1 SGHRS, CDR2 YFSETQ. The CDR3 coding sequence is TGCGCCAGCAGCTTACAGGGCTCGGCCGGGGGTCAGCAGTACTTC. This codes for CASSLQGSAGGQQYF.

The chain is built from TRBV6-5 and TRBJ2-7; D might be TRBD1 (5 bases). Trimming took off 5 bases at V and 0 bases at J, with 11 bases between the two ends. This CDR3 has 14 residues. Germline V CDR1 and CDR2: MNHEY, SVGAGI. The CDR3 bases are TGTGCCAGCAGTCCCCCAGGGATCTCCTACGAGCAGTACTTC. This codes for CASSPPGISYEQYF.

This clone appeared a few times. V usage is TRBV4-3 and J usage is TRBJ2-5, with 10 bases fitting TRBD2. Germline CDR1 and CDR2: LGHNA and YSLEER. V was pared by 4 bases and J by 4 bases, with 12 bases of the junction left unmatched. This CDR3 contains 17 residues. The CDR3 spells CASSPQHSGGIRETQYF. CDR3 nucleotides: TGCGCCAGCAGCCCTCAACATAGCGGGGGGATCAGAGAGACCCAGTACTTC.

The CDR3 sequence: CASTRLNGYTF. DNA of the CDR3: TGTGCCAGCACCCGACTGAATGGCTACACCTTC. The genes are TRBV28 and TRBJ1-2; D is unresolved. Germline-derived CDR1 and CDR2 are MDHEN and SYDVKM. This CDR3 contains 11 residues. The V end was cut by 7 bases, the J end by 6 bases, with 9 bases between.

The chain combines TRBV9 with TRBJ2-7; 7 positions agree with TRBD1. The CDR3 consists of 14 residues. From germline, CDR1 is SGDLS and CDR2 YYNGEE. The V segment lost 3 bases and the J segment 2 bases; nucleotides outside the gene matches: 5. As DNA, the CDR3 is TGTGCCAGCAGCGGAAGGGACAGCCCCTACGAGCAGTACTTC. Translated, it gives CASSGRDSPYEQYF.

The chain is built from TRBV28 and TRBJ2-3; 7 bases agree with TRBD1. The CDR3 has 14 residues. Trimming took 2 bases from V and 11 from J; bases not matched to a gene: 10. Germline values: CDR1 MDHEN, CDR2 SYDVKM. CDR3 sequence: CASSLRGRLDEQYF. CDR3 bases: TGTGCCAGCAGTTTAAGGGGGCGCCTGGATGAGCAGTATTTT.

V and J are TRBV4-3 and TRBJ2-1, with D possibly TRBD2 on 6 matching bases. CDR3 length: 13 residues. Trimming took 3 bases from V and 7 from J, leaving 10 bases between them. CDR1 is LGHNA and CDR2 is YSLEER in the germline V gene. CDR3 DNA: TGCGCCAGCAGCCATACTAGCAGGAATGAGCAGTTCTTC. It yields the protein CASSHTSRNEQFF.

In its sample, this clone was seen a few times. The chain recombines TRBV5-6 with TRBJ1-1; D unresolved. The V end lost 0 bases, the J end lost 0 bases, and 6 bases lay between the germline ends. Germline V CDR1 and CDR2: SGHDT, YYEEEE. This CDR3 is built from 14 residues. CDR3 sequence: CASSLVGVNTEAFF. The CDR3 DNA follows: TGTGCCAGCAGCTTGGTCGGTGTGAACACTGAAGCTTTCTTT.

In its sample, this clone was seen a few times. The chain combines TRBV28 with TRBJ1-4; 9 bases align to TRBD1. Germline V lookup: CDR1 MDHEN, CDR2 SYDVKM. The ends lost 7 bases at V and 8 bases at J; junction bases unmatched: 8. The CDR3 totals 14 residues. CDR3 nucleotide sequence: TGTGCCAGCAACCCCGGGACAGGGTTCGAAAAACTGTTTTTT. Protein sequence: CASNPGTGFEKLFF.

The rearrangement joins TRBV27 to TRBJ1-2; no clear D. V lost 0 bases and J 7 bases, leaving 6 bases between the germline ends. Per the germline V gene, CDR1 is MNHEY and CDR2 is SMNVEV (reference sequence). The CDR3 sequence is 12 residues long. In DNA form, the CDR3 reads TGTGCCAGCAGTTTATCGGGGTTTGGCTACACCTTC. Encoded protein: CASSLSGFGYTF.

DNA of the CDR3: TGTGCCAGCAGCCCAAGACAGCCAAGACAGGGCTGGGAGACCCAGTACTTC. This codes for CASSPRQPRQGWETQYF. The chain combines TRBV7-9 with TRBJ2-5; 7 bases are shared with TRBD1. Germline trimming cut 5 bases from V and 5 bases from J; bases unmatched to any gene: 17. Per the germline V gene, CDR1 is SEHNR and CDR2 is FQNEAQ (reference sequence). The CDR3 totals 17 residues.

This clone was counted a few times. This chain links TRBV9 with TRBJ2-2; D possibly uses TRBD1 or TRBD2 (5 bases each). CDR1 is SGDLS, CDR2 YYNGEE, per germline. The V end was cut by 6 bases, the J end by 6 bases, with 18 bases between. The CDR3 has 15 residues. CDR3 sequence: CASTAGWGLSGELFF. The CDR3 DNA follows: TGTGCCAGCACCGCCGGGTGGGGGTTGTCCGGGGAGCTGTTTTTT. Using reference TRBV9 and TRBJ2-2 for the parts outside the CDR3, the full variable domain is DSGVTQTPKHLITATGQRVTLRCSPRSGDLSVYWYQQSLDQGLQFLIQYYNGEERAKGNILERFSAQQFPDLHSELNLSSLELGDSALYFCASTAGWGLSGELFFGEGSRLTVL.

With respect to this clone: Other DNA sequences of this sample code for an identical CDR3. The genes are TRBV30 and TRBJ1-3; D call uncertain. V shed 0 bases and J shed 2 bases, with 8 bases lying between them. CDR1 GTSNPN and CDR2 SVGIG come from the germline V gene (reference sequence). The CDR3 length is 14 residues. DNA for the CDR3: TGTGCCTGGAGTGTGAAGGGTACTGGAAACACCATATATTTT. It encodes CAWSVKGTGNTIYF.

The rearrangement joins TRBV7-8 to TRBJ2-3; TRBD2 aligns across 8 bases. The germline gives CDR1 SGHVS, CDR2 FQNEAQ. The V gene end was trimmed by 5 bases and the J gene end by 1 base; junction bases not matched to a gene: 2. The CDR3 has 14 residues. The CDR3 region is CASSPLAGTDTQYF. The CDR3 DNA follows: TGTGCCAGCAGCCCACTAGCGGGCACAGATACGCAGTATTTT.

This clone was detected only a few times. The gene calls are TRBV14 and TRBJ2-1; 7 bases are shared with TRBD1. Per the germline V gene, CDR1 is SGHDN and CDR2 is FVKESK. The junction had 4 bases not matched to a gene; V was cut back by 0 bases and J by 5 bases. The CDR3 extends over 15 amino acids. The CDR3 coding sequence is TGTGCCAGCAGCCAAGAACAGACAGGGAACAATGAGCAGTTCTTC. Encoded protein: CASSQEQTGNNEQFF.

This clone was seen a few times. V and J are TRBV30 and TRBJ1-2, with 9 bases aligning to TRBD1. The trim removed 6 bases at V and 2 bases at J, leaving 1 base unmatched. The germline CDR1 and CDR2 sequences are GTSNPN and SVGIG (reference sequence). This CDR3 has 12 amino acids. The CDR3: CACGQGNYGYTF. As DNA, the CDR3 is TGTGCCTGCGGACAGGGGAACTATGGCTACACCTTC.

This clone was detected only a few times. CDR3 sequence: CASSLSEGQGLGRNQPQHF. In DNA, the CDR3 is TGTGCCAGCAGTTTATCGGAAGGACAGGGATTGGGACGGAATCAGCCCCAGCATTTT. The chain is built from TRBV28 and TRBJ1-5; 8 bases are a match to TRBD1. Per germline, CDR1 MDHEN and CDR2 SYDVKM. V was pared by 1 base and J by 4 bases, with 15 bases of the junction left unmatched. The CDR3 contains 19 residues. The full variable domain, with the rest looked up from reference TRBV28 and TRBJ1-5, is DVKVTQSSRYLVKRTGEKVFLECVQDMDHENMFWYRQDPGLGLRLIYFSYDVKMKEKGDIPEGYSVSREKKERFSLILESASTNQTSMYLCASSLSEGQGLGRNQPQHFGDGTRLSIL.

The chain uses TRBV27 and TRBJ1-6; D unclear. Trimming stripped 0 bases from V and 9 bases from J, with 12 bases between. Germline V gene lookup returns CDR1 MNHEY and CDR2 SMNVEV (reference sequence). CDR3 size: 15 residues. The CDR3 nucleotides read TGTGCCAGCAGTTTATCGATGGGATTTAGTTCACCCCTCCACTTT. It specifies CASSLSMGFSSPLHF.

This chain uses TRBV11-3 with TRBJ1-1; D might be TRBD1 (6 bases). Between the trimmed V and J ends, which lost 5 bases and 6 bases, there was a span of 19 bases. The CDR3 is 15 residues long. Germline assignment: CDR1 SGHNT and CDR2 YENEEA. The CDR3 loop is CASSPGGQGSPEAFF. The CDR3 DNA reads as TGTGCCAGCAGCCCGGGGGGGCAGGGAAGCCCTGAAGCTTTCTTT.